The 5 T cell receptor beta chains given below trace back to one sample, sequenced in a study of blood T cells in healthy people across ages. Sample-barcoded 5' priming and a J-beta primer mix drove a second PCR of roughly 7 to 11 cycles. TCRdb reprocessed the 5' RACE reads via MiXCR and lists one record per CDR3 protein. Of approximately 1.5 million distinct CDR3 sequences listed, about 35% are singletons. Sequenced material: blood. The receptors derive from a woman younger than 45 in good health.

The rearrangement links TRBV4-2 to TRBJ1-1; no reliable D call. CDR1 and CDR2 (germline): LGHNA, YNFKEQ. V lost 0 bases, J lost 5 bases, and 16 bases lay in between. CDR3 length equals 16 residues. The CDR3 DNA sequence: TGTGCCAGCAGCCAAGAGTGGGGTTGGATGGGAACTGAAGCTTTCTTT. Amino acids: CASSQEWGWMGTEAFF.

This clonotype was recorded at least ten times. The V gene is TRBV29-1, the J gene TRBJ2-1, with D tentatively TRBD1 (6 bases). Germline assignment: CDR1 SQVTM and CDR2 ANQGSEA. The CDR3 has 15 amino acids. The V and J ends lost 5 bases and 4 bases respectively, with 18 bases between them. As DNA, the CDR3 is TGCAGCGTTTACTTCCGGGACACAACTTACAATGAGCAGTTCTTC. Translating it yields CSVYFRDTTYNEQFF.

The CDR3 DNA sequence: TGCGCCAGCAGCCAAGGTACGGGATCAGATACGCAGTATTTT. Translating gives CASSQGTGSDTQYF. The rearrangement links TRBV4-1 to TRBJ2-3; the D gene is possibly TRBD2 (5 bases). Germline V CDR1 and CDR2: MGHRA, YSYEKL. V gave up 1 base and J gave up 4 bases, with 9 bases separating them. The CDR3 covers 14 residues.

The genes are TRBV12-3 or TRBV12-4 and TRBJ2-6; D could derive from TRBD1 or TRBD2 (5 bases each). V lost 6 bases, J lost 3 bases, and 21 bases lay in between. The length of the CDR3 is 18 residues. The CDR3 here is CASSYRIMRGGGANVLTF. The CDR3 coding sequence is TGTGCCAGCAGCTATAGGATAATGAGGGGCGGTGGGGCCAACGTCCTGACTTTC.

The chain uses TRBV20-1 and TRBJ2-3; 10 nucleotides line up with TRBD2. The CDR3 loop spans 16 amino acids. Germline V CDR1 and CDR2: DFQATT, SNEGSKA (reference sequence). J lost 4 bases, V lost 1 base, and 8 bases had no gene match. The CDR3 DNA reads as TGCAGTGCTAGAGCGAGAGCGGGGGGGCCCCCAGATACGCAGTATTTT. Translation: CSARARAGGPPDTQYF.